These 27 T cell receptor beta chains share one sample of origin, sequenced in a study of cytomegalovirus exposure and HLA in healthy donors. The PCR ran on 60 Vbeta and 13 Jbeta primers. Produced via immunoSEQ multiplex PCR; TCRdb's table is partial and in-frame only. The table lists about 130,000 clones, about 84% of them singletons. Sequences were obtained from PBMCs. These receptors were collected from a man aged 18-30 years in good health and CMV-seropositive.

The chain is built from TRBV4-3 and TRBJ1-2; 9 nucleotides match TRBD1. V shed 1 base and J 6 bases; nucleotides not matched to a gene: 6. Germline CDR1 LGHNA, CDR2 YSLEER. CDR3 length: 15 residues. The CDR3 DNA reads TGCGCCAGCAGCCAAGGGGACAGGGAAAGGGATGGCTACACCTTC. The encoded protein is CASSQGDRERDGYTF.

V gene TRBV15 combines with J gene TRBJ1-2; weak D call: TRBD1 (5 bases). Between the trimmed V and J ends, which lost 0 bases and 8 bases, there was a span of 19 bases. Germline V gene data show CDR1 as LNHNV and CDR2 as YYDKDF (reference sequence). The CDR3 loop spans 16 amino acids. The CDR3 DNA reads TGTGCCACCAGCAGAGATGCCCCGGGACTTGGGGGGGGCTACACCTTC. Its protein product is CATSRDAPGLGGGYTF. Supplemented by reference TRBV15 and TRBJ1-2, the full variable domain reads DAMVIQNPRYQVTQFGKPVTLSCSQTLNHNVMYWYQQKSSQAPKLLFHYYDKDFNNEADTPDNFQSRRPNTSFCFLDIRSPGLGDTAMYLCATSRDAPGLGGGYTFGSGTRLTVV.

The genes are TRBV2 and TRBJ1-2, with D tentatively TRBD1 (6 bases). Germline V CDR1 and CDR2: SNHLY, FYNNEI. This CDR3 spans 12 amino acids. V was trimmed by 3 bases and J by 8 bases, leaving 10 bases between them. The CDR3 sequence: CASSEYRDGYTF. In nucleotides, the CDR3 is TGTGCCAGCAGTGAGTACAGGGACGGCTACACCTTC. Filled out from reference TRBV2 and TRBJ1-2, the complete variable domain reads EPEVTQTPSHQVTQMGQEVILRCVPISNHLYFYWYRQILGQKVEFLVSFYNNEISEKSEIFDDQFSVERPDGSNFTLKIRSTKLEDSAMYFCASSEYRDGYTFGSGTRLTVV.

The genes are TRBV7-6 and TRBJ2-3, with 10 bases lining up with TRBD2. Germline V gene lookup returns CDR1 SGHVS and CDR2 FNYEAQ. The J segment lost 5 bases and the V segment lost 1 base, leaving 3 bases of the junction unmatched. CDR3 length equals 15 residues. CDR3 bases: TGTGCCAGCAGCTTAGGGACTAGCGGAAGAGATACGCAGTATTTT. Translated: CASSLGTSGRDTQYF.

CDR3 sequence (DNA): TGTGCCAGCAGTGAAACAGGGCCCTGGAACACCATATATTTT. This codes for CASSETGPWNTIYF. This chain uses TRBV6-1 with TRBJ1-3, with D maybe TRBD1 (6 bases). Trimming left V 2 bases short and J 7 bases short, with 12 bases between. CDR1 MNHNS and CDR2 SASEGT come from the germline V gene. The CDR3 length is 14 residues.

The chain is built from TRBV7-2 and TRBJ1-2; no clear D gene. V dropped 1 base and J dropped 7 bases, with 10 bases sitting between them. The CDR3 totals 13 residues. The germline V gene encodes CDR1 SGHTA and CDR2 FQGNSA. Here the CDR3 reads CASSLGGKAGYTF. CDR3 coding DNA: TGTGCCAGCAGCTTAGGAGGCAAGGCTGGCTACACCTTC. The full variable domain, its missing parts supplied by reference TRBV7-2 and TRBJ1-2, is GAGVSQSPSNKVTEKGKDVELRCDPISGHTALYWYRQSLGQGLEFLIYFQGNSAPDKSGLPSDRFSAERTGGSVSTLTIQRTQQEDSAVYLCASSLGGKAGYTFGSGTRLTVV.

V usage is TRBV6-1 and J usage is TRBJ1-1; 7 nucleotides align to TRBD1. CDR3 length equals 11 residues. Germline trimming cut 8 bases from V and 11 bases from J; bases unmatched to any gene: 8. The germline V gene encodes CDR1 MNHNS and CDR2 SASEGT. The CDR3 DNA reads TGTGCCAGCCGGCCCCCGGGACAGGCTTTCTTT. Translating gives CASRPPGQAFF.

The V and J genes are TRBV5-1 and TRBJ2-7, with D possibly being TRBD2 (5 bases). Germline V gives CDR1 SGHRS, CDR2 YFSETQ. The CDR3 totals 13 residues. V was cut by 0 bases and J by 6 bases, with 10 bases left in between. The CDR3 DNA is TGCGCCAGCAGCTTGGCTCTACGGGGCGAGCAGTACTTC. Its protein product is CASSLALRGEQYF.

This clone was detected only a few times. This chain joins TRBV5-4 and TRBJ2-6; D may be TRBD1 (6 bases). There are 15 residues in the CDR3. In germline, CDR1 is SGHNT, CDR2 YYREEE (reference sequence). Trimming removed 5 bases at V and 0 bases at J, with 9 bases between. CDR3 in amino acids: CASRDRGSGANVLTF. For the CDR3, the DNA is TGTGCCAGCAGGGACAGAGGCTCTGGGGCCAACGTCCTGACTTTC. Filled out from reference TRBV5-4 and TRBJ2-6, the complete variable domain reads ETGVTQSPTHLIKTRGQQVTLRCSSQSGHNTVSWYQQALGQGPQFIFQYYREEENGRGNFPPRFSGLQFPNYSSELNVNALELDDSALYLCASRDRGSGANVLTFGAGSRLTVL.

V usage is TRBV30 and J usage is TRBJ1-1; D might be TRBD1 (6 bases). CDR1 is GTSNPN, CDR2 SVGIG, per germline (reference sequence). This CDR3 is built from 14 residues. Trimming cost V 4 bases and J 5 bases, with 17 bases left between them. The CDR3 DNA is TGTGCCTGGACCCCCCGGGGGAGGGGGACTGAAGCTTTCTTT. This encodes CAWTPRGRGTEAFF.

The chain carries TRBV19 and TRBJ2-3; D unclear. Germline CDR1 LNHDA, CDR2 SQIVND (reference sequence). Trimming removed 0 bases from V and 6 bases from J, with 7 bases in between. The CDR3 contains 13 residues. The CDR3 sequence is CASSIEGSDTQYF. The CDR3 nucleotides read TGTGCCAGTAGTATAGAGGGCAGCGATACGCAGTATTTT.

This clone was recorded a few times. This chain links TRBV4-1 with TRBJ2-5; D uncertain. The DNA end lines up better with TRBJ2-7; the J call may be wrong. There are 15 residues in the CDR3. Germline V CDR1 and CDR2: MGHRA, YSYEKL. CDR3 loop: CASSPGTAYSYEQYF. In nucleotides, the CDR3 is TGCGCCAGCAGCCCCGGCACAGCTTACTCCTACGAGCAGTACTTC.

The genes are TRBV7-9 and TRBJ1-2; D remains unclear. The germline V gene has CDR1 SEHNR and CDR2 FQNEAQ (reference sequence). The germline V and J ends were trimmed by 0 bases and 6 bases, with 11 bases remaining between them. The CDR3 is made up of 14 amino acids. CDR3 sequence (DNA): TGTGCCAGCAGCTTAGCGGTGTTACGGGATGGCTACACCTTC. As protein: CASSLAVLRDGYTF.

The rearrangement links TRBV4-1 to TRBJ2-7; maybe TRBD1 (6 bases). V dropped 1 base and J dropped 2 bases, with 9 bases sitting between them. This CDR3 spans 14 amino acids. Germline lookup yields CDR1 MGHRA and CDR2 YSYEKL. CDR3 residues: CASSQADRTYEQYF. In DNA form, the CDR3 reads TGCGCCAGCAGCCAAGCCGACAGGACCTACGAGCAGTACTTC.

V and J are TRBV4-1 and TRBJ2-7; 7 bases align to TRBD1. CDR3 length equals 15 residues. Trimming removed 1 base from V and 7 bases from J; junction bases left unmatched: 10. Looked up from germline, CDR1 is MGHRA and CDR2 is YSYEKL. The CDR3: CASSQGRAGGEEQYF. CDR3 nucleotide sequence: TGCGCCAGCAGCCAAGGCAGGGCAGGGGGAGAGGAGCAGTACTTC.

The chain uses TRBV5-1 and TRBJ1-2, with D tentatively TRBD1 (6 bases). The CDR3 covers 14 residues. The V gene's germline CDR1 is SGHRS and CDR2 YFSETQ. The V end was cut by 3 bases, the J end by 0 bases, with 9 bases between. The CDR3 nucleotides are TGCGCCAGCAGCTGGGACATATCTAACTATGGCTACACCTTC. Protein product: CASSWDISNYGYTF.

The chain combines TRBV27 with TRBJ1-2, with D possibly matching TRBD1 (6 bases). CDR3 length: 15 residues. Germline V gives CDR1 MNHEY, CDR2 SMNVEV (reference sequence). V lost 2 bases and J 6 bases, leaving 16 bases between the germline ends. The CDR3 spells CASSLGVGQGHGYTF. CDR3 nucleotides: TGTGCCAGCAGTTTAGGTGTGGGGCAGGGGCATGGCTACACCTTC.

As concerns this clone: The same CDR3 is also encoded by other DNA sequences in this sample. The chain links TRBV19 to TRBJ2-1; perhaps TRBD2 as D (5 bases). CDR3 length: 13 residues. From germline, CDR1 is LNHDA and CDR2 SQIVND (reference sequence). The V end lost 5 bases, the J end lost 7 bases, and 12 bases lay between the germline ends. CDR3 sequence: CASSVRPGNEQFF. The CDR3 region has the DNA TGTGCCAGTAGTGTCAGACCGGGGAATGAGCAGTTCTTC.

This clone was counted a few times. This chain connects TRBV2 to TRBJ2-1; TRBD1 agrees at 10 bases. V lost 3 bases and J lost 5; bases outside the gene matches: 10. Per germline, CDR1 SNHLY and CDR2 FYNNEI. CDR3 length equals 17 residues. The DNA of the CDR3 is TGTGCCAGCAGTGATGGATTATATGGGACAGGGGACAATGAGCAGTTCTTC. It encodes CASSDGLYGTGDNEQFF.

This clone was counted once. The CDR3 loop is CASTKQRGTEAFF. CDR3 in DNA: TGTGCCAGCACTAAACAGAGGGGGACTGAAGCTTTCTTT. The V call is TRBV6-5, the J call TRBJ1-1, with D tentatively TRBD1 (6 bases). V lost 7 bases and J lost 5, with 14 bases in between. Per germline, CDR1 MNHEY and CDR2 SVGAGI. The CDR3 totals 13 residues.

The V and J genes are TRBV5-1 and TRBJ2-3; TRBD2 agrees at 7 bases. The CDR3 has 15 residues. V lost 7 bases to trimming and J lost 1 base; unmatched junction nucleotides: 9. Germline CDR1 is SGHRS and CDR2 is YFSETQ. The DNA of the CDR3 is TGCGCCAGCCAGCTAGCGGTGATTGGCACAGATACGCAGTATTTT. This codes for CASQLAVIGTDTQYF.

The rearrangement links TRBV19 to TRBJ1-2, with TRBD1 matching over 10 bases. Germline loops: CDR1 LNHDA, CDR2 SQIVND (reference sequence). The CDR3 consists of 18 residues. V shed 8 bases, J shed 6 bases, and the junction held 21 bases outside the gene matches. The CDR3 sequence is CASLRTFRTGTGVNGYTF. In DNA, the CDR3 is TGTGCCAGTCTCCGTACCTTTAGAACCGGGACAGGGGTGAATGGCTACACCTTC.

The chain combines TRBV6-5 with TRBJ1-1, with D possibly matching TRBD1 (5 bases). V lost 4 bases and J 0 bases, leaving 6 bases between the germline ends. This CDR3 region has 13 residues. Germline loops: CDR1 MNHEY, CDR2 SVGAGI. Here the CDR3 reads CASSSGVNTEAFF. Written as DNA, the CDR3 is TGTGCCAGCAGTTCGGGGGTGAACACTGAAGCTTTCTTT.

V usage is TRBV18 and J usage is TRBJ2-3; D is unresolved. CDR1 is KGHSH and CDR2 is LQKENI in the germline V gene. The CDR3 consists of 13 residues. V was pared by 1 base and J by 2 bases, with 4 bases between. The chain's CDR3 is CASSPRPTDTQYF. The CDR3 nucleotides are TGTGCCAGCTCACCACGGCCCACAGATACGCAGTATTTT.

The chain couples TRBV6-7 to TRBJ1-2; 10 positions match TRBD1. TRBV6-7 is an ORF for which the function is uncertain. Trimming at V came to 8 bases and at J to 11 bases, leaving 11 bases not matched to a gene. CDR3 length: 13 residues. The CDR3 sequence: CASPRQGTGEYTF. CDR3 bases: TGTGCCAGCCCCAGACAGGGGACAGGGGAGTACACCTTC.

This chain connects TRBV9 to TRBJ2-1, with unresolved D. V lost 0 bases to trimming and J lost 5 bases, with 12 bases between them. Germline CDR1 is SGDLS and CDR2 is YYNGEE. CDR3 length: 15 residues. The CDR3 sequence: CASSVGGSWDNEQFF. For the CDR3, the DNA is TGTGCCAGCAGCGTAGGCGGCTCCTGGGACAATGAGCAGTTCTTC.

The rearrangement joins TRBV6-5 to TRBJ1-2, with TRBD1 matching 8 bases. V shed 5 bases, J shed 3 bases, and the junction held 8 bases outside the gene matches. The CDR3 has 15 residues. CDR1 and CDR2 (germline): MNHEY, SVGAGI. This chain's CDR3 is CASSQDRAGYYGYTF. DNA for the CDR3: TGTGCCAGCAGTCAGGACAGGGCGGGCTACTATGGCTACACCTTC.